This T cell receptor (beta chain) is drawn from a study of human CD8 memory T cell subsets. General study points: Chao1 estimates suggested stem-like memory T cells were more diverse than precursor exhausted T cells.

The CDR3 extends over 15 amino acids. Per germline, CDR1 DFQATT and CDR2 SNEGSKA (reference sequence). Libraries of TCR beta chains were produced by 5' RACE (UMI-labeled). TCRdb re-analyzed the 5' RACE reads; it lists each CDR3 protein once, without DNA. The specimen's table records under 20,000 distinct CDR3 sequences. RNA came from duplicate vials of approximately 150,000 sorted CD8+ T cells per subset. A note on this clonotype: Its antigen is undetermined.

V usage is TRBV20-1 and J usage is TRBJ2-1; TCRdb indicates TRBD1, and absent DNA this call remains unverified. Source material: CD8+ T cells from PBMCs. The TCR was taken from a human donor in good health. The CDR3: CSARDPARPRGEQFF.